The next 12 T cell receptor beta chains were all read from a single sample in a study of blood T cell repertoires in COVID-19. Libraries were prepared by immunoSEQ multiplex PCR; TCRdb keeps only in-frame clonotypes and omits some of them. The table has tens of thousands of clones, around 87% seen once; the top ten hold 14%. Input material: peripheral blood. Every receptor here comes from a human donor in a cohort sampled during active COVID-19.

This chain connects TRBV2 to TRBJ2-7, with 9 bases that match TRBD1. Germline V gene data show CDR1 as SNHLY and CDR2 as FYNNEI. CDR3 length: 15 amino acids. Losses at the gene ends were 7 bases for V and 6 bases for J; bases not matched to a gene: 13. The CDR3 reads CASKDHRGPMSEQYF. Here the CDR3 DNA reads TGTGCCAGCAAGGATCACAGGGGGCCCATGAGCGAGCAGTACTTC. The full variable domain, in which reference TRBV2 and TRBJ2-7 provide the parts outside the CDR3, is EPEVTQTPSHQVTQMGQEVILRCVPISNHLYFYWYRQILGQKVEFLVSFYNNEISEKSEIFDDQFSVERPDGSNFTLKIRSTKLEDSAMYFCASKDHRGPMSEQYFGPGTRLTVT.

The chain joins TRBV12-2 to TRBJ1-3; the table's D call TRBD1 went unverified against the DNA. TRBV12-2 corresponds to a pseudogene. The CDR3 extends over 17 amino acids. CDR3 sequence: CASRFPRTGGCGNTIYF. CDR3 DNA sequence: TGTGCAAGTCGCTTCCCCCGGACAGGGGGCTGTGGAAACACCATATATTTT.

The CDR3: CASSPGTSGRNEQYF. CDR3 coding DNA: TGTGCCAGCAGCCCGGGGACTAGCGGGAGAAACGAGCAGTACTTC. The V and J genes are TRBV3-1 (or the pseudogene TRBV3-2) and TRBJ2-7; TRBD2 agrees at 14 bases. The CDR3 contains 15 residues. From germline, CDR1 is LGHDT and CDR2 YNNKEL (reference sequence). J lost 5 bases, V lost 4 bases, and 4 bases had no gene match.

V and J are TRBV19 and TRBJ2-7, with 7 positions matching TRBD1. The CDR3 sequence is 13 residues long. Germline assignment: CDR1 LNHDA and CDR2 SQIVND (reference sequence). With V trimmed by 5 bases and J by 3 bases, 4 bases remained unmatched. The chain's CDR3 is CASSLRDSYEQYF. The CDR3 DNA reads as TGTGCCAGTAGTCTCCGGGACAGCTACGAGCAGTACTTC.

This clone was recorded once. The chain joins TRBV7-3 to TRBJ2-2; possibly TRBD2 for D (5 bases). The CDR3 is 14 residues long. Germline-derived CDR1 and CDR2 are SGHTA and FQGTGA. V lost 5 bases to trimming and J lost 5 bases, with 12 bases between them. This chain's CDR3 is CASSRGMGTGELFF. CDR3 nucleotides: TGTGCCAGCAGCCGGGGTATGGGGACCGGGGAGCTGTTTTTT.

The gene calls are TRBV7-8 and TRBJ2-7; 9 bases line up with TRBD1. This CDR3 is 15 amino acids long. Trimming cost V 5 bases and J 0 bases; bases outside gene matches: 5. Germline assignment: CDR1 SGHVS and CDR2 FQNEAQ. The CDR3: CASSAGQGPSYEQYF. The CDR3 coding sequence is TGTGCCAGCAGCGCCGGACAGGGGCCCTCCTACGAGCAGTACTTC.

The chain recombines TRBV3-1 (or the pseudogene TRBV3-2) with TRBJ2-5; TRBD1 might be the D (6 bases). V was trimmed by 4 bases and J by 1 base, leaving 13 bases between them. This CDR3 is built from 15 residues. The germline CDR1 and CDR2 sequences are LGHDT and YNNKEL (reference sequence). The CDR3 region has the DNA TGTGCCAGCAGCCCCAAGGGGGATAGCCAAGAGACCCAGTACTTC. Residues: CASSPKGDSQETQYF.

This chain joins TRBV12-3 or TRBV12-4 and TRBJ1-2, with TRBD1 as a possible D gene (6 bases). The CDR3 totals 13 residues. Trimming removed 4 bases at V and 8 bases at J, with 14 bases between. The CDR3 DNA follows: TGTGCCAGCAGTTCACAGGGAAAAGGCGGCTACACCTTC. This translates into CASSSQGKGGYTF.

The chain joins TRBV27 to TRBJ1-2; possibly TRBD1 for D (6 bases). V gave up 8 bases and J gave up 5 bases, with 21 bases separating them. The germline gives CDR1 MNHEY, CDR2 SMNVEV (reference sequence). CDR3 length: 15 residues. The DNA for the CDR3 is TGTGCCAGCCACCCCGGGCAGGGGTGGGCGTATGGCTACACCTTC. Its protein is CASHPGQGWAYGYTF.

Written as DNA, the CDR3 is TGTGCCAGCAGCCAGGTTACGGGAGGAAAACTGTTTTTT. This translates into CASSQVTGGKLFF. The V call is TRBV3-1 (or the pseudogene TRBV3-2), the J call TRBJ1-4; no clear D. Deletions cut 3 bases from V and 10 bases from J, with 12 bases between. The CDR3 loop spans 13 amino acids. CDR1 and CDR2 (germline): LGHDT, YNNKEL (reference sequence).

The chain employs TRBV2 and TRBJ2-5, with 7 positions matching TRBD1. CDR1 and CDR2 (germline): SNHLY, FYNNEI. The CDR3 has 13 residues. The V gene end was trimmed by 4 bases and the J gene end by 5 bases; junction bases not matched to a gene: 4. CDR3 sequence reads: CASSGTGEETQYF. The CDR3 coding sequence is TGTGCCAGCAGTGGAACAGGGGAGGAGACCCAGTACTTC. The full variable domain, rest sourced from reference TRBV2 and TRBJ2-5, is EPEVTQTPSHQVTQMGQEVILRCVPISNHLYFYWYRQILGQKVEFLVSFYNNEISEKSEIFDDQFSVERPDGSNFTLKIRSTKLEDSAMYFCASSGTGEETQYFGPGTRLLVL.

This chain joins TRBV7-2 and TRBJ2-7; D remains ambiguous. Germline-derived CDR1 and CDR2 are SGHTA and FQGNSA. The CDR3 is made up of 14 amino acids. V lost 0 bases and J lost 7, with 13 bases in between. The CDR3: CASSLAHSRREQYF. For the CDR3, the DNA is TGTGCCAGCAGCTTAGCGCACAGCCGTCGGGAGCAGTACTTC.